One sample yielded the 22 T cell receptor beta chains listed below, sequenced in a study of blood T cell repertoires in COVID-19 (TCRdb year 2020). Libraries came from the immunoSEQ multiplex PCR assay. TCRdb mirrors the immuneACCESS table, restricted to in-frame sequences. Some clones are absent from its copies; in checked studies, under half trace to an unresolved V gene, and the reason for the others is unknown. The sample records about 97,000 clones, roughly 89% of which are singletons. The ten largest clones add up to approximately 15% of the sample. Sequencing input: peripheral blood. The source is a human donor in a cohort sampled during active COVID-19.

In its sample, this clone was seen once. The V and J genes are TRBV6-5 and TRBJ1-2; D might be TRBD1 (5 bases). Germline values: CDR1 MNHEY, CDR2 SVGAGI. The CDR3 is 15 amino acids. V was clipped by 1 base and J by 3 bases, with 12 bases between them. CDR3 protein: CASSYLRGLDYGYTF. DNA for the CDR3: TGTGCCAGCAGTTACTTGCGGGGGTTGGACTATGGCTACACCTTC.

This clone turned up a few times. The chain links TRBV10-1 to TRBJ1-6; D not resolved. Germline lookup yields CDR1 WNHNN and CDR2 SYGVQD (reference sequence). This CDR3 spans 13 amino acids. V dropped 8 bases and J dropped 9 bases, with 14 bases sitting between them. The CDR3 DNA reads TGCGCCAGCGGTCCACGGGTCGGTTCACCCCTCCACTTT. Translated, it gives CASGPRVGSPLHF.

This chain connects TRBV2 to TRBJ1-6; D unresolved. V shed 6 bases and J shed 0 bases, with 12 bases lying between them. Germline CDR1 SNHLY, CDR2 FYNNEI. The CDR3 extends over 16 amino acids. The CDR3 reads CASSPPGSSYNSPLHF. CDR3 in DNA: TGTGCCAGCAGCCCGCCGGGAAGCTCCTATAATTCACCCCTCCACTTT.

CDR3: CASSHGTSGSVEQYF. DNA of the CDR3: TGTGCCAGCAGCCATGGGACTAGCGGGAGCGTGGAGCAGTACTTC. The gene calls are TRBV4-2 and TRBJ2-7; 14 nucleotides agree with TRBD2. This CDR3 spans 15 amino acids. Germline trimming cut 3 bases from V and 7 bases from J; bases unmatched to any gene: 5. Looked up from germline, CDR1 is LGHNA and CDR2 is YNFKEQ.

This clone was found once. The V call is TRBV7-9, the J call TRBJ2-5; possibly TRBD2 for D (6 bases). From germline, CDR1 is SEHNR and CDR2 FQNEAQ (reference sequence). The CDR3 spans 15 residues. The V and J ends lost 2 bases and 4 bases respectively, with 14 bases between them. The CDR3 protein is CASSLFIRTTETQYF. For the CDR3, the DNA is TGTGCCAGCAGCTTATTCATTCGGACTACAGAGACCCAGTACTTC. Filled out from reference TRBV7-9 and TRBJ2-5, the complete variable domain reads DTGVSQNPRHKITKRGQNVTFRCDPISEHNRLYWYRQTLGQGPEFLTYFQNEAQLEKSRLLSDRFSAERPKGSFSTLEIQRTEQGDSAMYLCASSLFIRTTETQYFGPGTRLLVL.

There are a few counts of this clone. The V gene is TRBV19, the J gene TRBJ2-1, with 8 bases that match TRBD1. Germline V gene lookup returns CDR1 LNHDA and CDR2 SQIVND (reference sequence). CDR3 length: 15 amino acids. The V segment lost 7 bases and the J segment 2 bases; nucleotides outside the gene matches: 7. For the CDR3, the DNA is TGTGCCAGTACTAAGACAGGGGTGGCCTACAATGAGCAGTTCTTC. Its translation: CASTKTGVAYNEQFF.

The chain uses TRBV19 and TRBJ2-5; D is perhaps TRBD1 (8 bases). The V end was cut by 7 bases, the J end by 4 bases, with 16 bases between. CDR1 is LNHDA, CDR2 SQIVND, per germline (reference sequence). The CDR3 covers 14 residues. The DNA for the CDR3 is TGTGCCAGTACCCCGGACAGGGAGGGAGAGACCCAGTACTTC. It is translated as CASTPDREGETQYF.

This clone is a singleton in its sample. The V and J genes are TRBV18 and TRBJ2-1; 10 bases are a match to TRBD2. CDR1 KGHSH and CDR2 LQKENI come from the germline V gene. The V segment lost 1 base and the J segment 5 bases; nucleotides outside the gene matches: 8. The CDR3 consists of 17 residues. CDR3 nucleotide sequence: TGTGCCAGCTCACCACGGGCTAGCGGGAGAGGTGACAATGAGCAGTTCTTC. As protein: CASSPRASGRGDNEQFF.

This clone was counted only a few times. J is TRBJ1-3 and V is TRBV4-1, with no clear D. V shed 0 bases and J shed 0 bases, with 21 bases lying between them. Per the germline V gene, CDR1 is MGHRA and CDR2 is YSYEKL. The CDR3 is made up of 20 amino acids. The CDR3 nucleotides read TGCGCCAGCAGCCAAGATATACCCGCCGGAGGGAGGAGCTCTGGAAACACCATATATTTT. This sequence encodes CASSQDIPAGGRSSGNTIYF.

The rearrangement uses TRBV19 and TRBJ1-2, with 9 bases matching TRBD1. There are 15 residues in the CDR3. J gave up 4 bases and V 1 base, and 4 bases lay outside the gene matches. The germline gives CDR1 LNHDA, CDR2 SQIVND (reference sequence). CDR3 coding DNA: TGTGCCAGTAGTATAGCACAGGGGGCATTCTATGGCTACACCTTC. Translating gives CASSIAQGAFYGYTF.

CDR3: CASSQDRFSTDTQYF. In DNA, the CDR3 is TGCGCCAGCAGCCAAGACAGGTTTAGCACAGATACGCAGTATTTT. The genes are TRBV4-3 and TRBJ2-3; D not certain. CDR3 length equals 15 residues. CDR1 LGHNA and CDR2 YSLEER come from the germline V gene. Deletions cut 0 bases from V and 0 bases from J, with 7 bases between.

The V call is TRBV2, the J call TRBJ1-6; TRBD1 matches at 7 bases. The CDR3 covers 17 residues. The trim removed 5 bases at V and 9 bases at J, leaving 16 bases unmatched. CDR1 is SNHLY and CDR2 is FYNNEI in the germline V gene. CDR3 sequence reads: CASSPRQGVVGGSPLHF. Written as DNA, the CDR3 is TGTGCCAGCAGTCCCCGACAGGGAGTCGTAGGTGGTTCACCCCTCCACTTT.

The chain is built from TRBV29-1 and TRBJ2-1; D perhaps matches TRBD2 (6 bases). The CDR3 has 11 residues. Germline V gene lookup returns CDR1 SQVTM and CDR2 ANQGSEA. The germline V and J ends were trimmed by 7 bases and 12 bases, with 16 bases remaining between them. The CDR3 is CSGRAPATQFF. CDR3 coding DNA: TGCAGCGGGAGGGCCCCCGCTACGCAGTTCTTC.

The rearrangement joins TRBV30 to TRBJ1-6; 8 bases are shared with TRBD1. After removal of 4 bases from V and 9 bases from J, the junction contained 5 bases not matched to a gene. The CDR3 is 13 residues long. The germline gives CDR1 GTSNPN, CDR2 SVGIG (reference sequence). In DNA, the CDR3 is TGTGCCTGGAATCGACAGGGGAGTTCACCCCTCCACTTT. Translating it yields CAWNRQGSSPLHF. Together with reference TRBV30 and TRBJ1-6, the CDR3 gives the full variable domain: SQTIHQWPATLVQPVGSPLSLECTVEGTSNPNLYWYRQAAGRGLQLLFYSVGIGQISSEVPQNLSASRPQDRQFILSSKKLLLSDSGFYLCAWNRQGSSPLHFGNGTRLTVT.

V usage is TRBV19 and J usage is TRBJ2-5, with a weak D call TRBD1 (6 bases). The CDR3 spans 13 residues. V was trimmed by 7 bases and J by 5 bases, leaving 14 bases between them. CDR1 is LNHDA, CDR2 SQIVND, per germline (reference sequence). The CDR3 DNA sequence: TGTGCCAGTAACAGGGCCATGGGGGAGACCCAGTACTTC. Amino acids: CASNRAMGETQYF.

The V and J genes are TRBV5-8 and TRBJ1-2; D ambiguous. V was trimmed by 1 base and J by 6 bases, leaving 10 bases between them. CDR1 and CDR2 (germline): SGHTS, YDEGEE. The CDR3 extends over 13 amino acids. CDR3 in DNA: TGTGCCAGCAGCTTGATCAGGAATCATGGCTACACCTTC. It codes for CASSLIRNHGYTF.

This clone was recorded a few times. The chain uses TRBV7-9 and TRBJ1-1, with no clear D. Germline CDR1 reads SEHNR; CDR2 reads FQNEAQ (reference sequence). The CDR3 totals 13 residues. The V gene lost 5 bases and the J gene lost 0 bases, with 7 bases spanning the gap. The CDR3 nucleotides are TGTGCCAGCAGCACAGATATGAACACTGAAGCTTTCTTT. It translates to CASSTDMNTEAFF.

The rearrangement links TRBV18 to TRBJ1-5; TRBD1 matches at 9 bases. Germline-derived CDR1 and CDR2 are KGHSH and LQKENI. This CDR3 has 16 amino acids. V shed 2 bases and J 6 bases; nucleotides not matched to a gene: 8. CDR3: CASSPSGQGLRQPQHF. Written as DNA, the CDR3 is TGTGCCAGCTCACCATCGGGACAGGGTCTTCGTCAGCCCCAGCATTTT.

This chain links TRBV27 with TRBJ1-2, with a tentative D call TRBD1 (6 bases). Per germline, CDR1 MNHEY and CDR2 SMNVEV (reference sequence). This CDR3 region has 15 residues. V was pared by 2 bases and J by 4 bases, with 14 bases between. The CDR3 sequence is CASSLALDSVYGYTF. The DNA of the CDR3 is TGTGCCAGCAGTTTAGCCTTGGACAGCGTCTATGGCTACACCTTC.

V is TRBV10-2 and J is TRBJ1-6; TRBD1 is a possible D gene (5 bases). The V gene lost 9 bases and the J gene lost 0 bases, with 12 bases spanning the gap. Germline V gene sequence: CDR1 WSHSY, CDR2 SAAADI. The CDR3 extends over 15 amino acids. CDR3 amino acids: CASRARDSYNSPLHF. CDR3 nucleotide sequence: TGCGCCAGTAGGGCCAGGGACTCCTATAATTCACCCCTCCACTTT.

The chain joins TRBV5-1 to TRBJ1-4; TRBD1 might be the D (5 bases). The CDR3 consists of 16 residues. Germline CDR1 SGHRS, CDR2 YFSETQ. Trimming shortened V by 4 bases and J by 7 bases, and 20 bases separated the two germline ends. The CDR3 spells CASSLDSSPGGEKLFF. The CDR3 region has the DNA TGCGCCAGCAGCCTCGACAGTTCGCCGGGTGGTGAAAAACTGTTTTTT.

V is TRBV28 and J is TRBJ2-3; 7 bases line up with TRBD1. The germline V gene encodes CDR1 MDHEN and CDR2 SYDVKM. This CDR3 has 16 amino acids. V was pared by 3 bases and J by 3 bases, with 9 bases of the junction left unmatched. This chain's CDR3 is CASSLAGTEPTDTQYF. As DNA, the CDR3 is TGTGCCAGCAGTTTGGCCGGGACAGAACCAACAGATACGCAGTATTTT. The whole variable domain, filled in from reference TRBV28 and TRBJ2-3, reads DVKVTQSSRYLVKRTGEKVFLECVQDMDHENMFWYRQDPGLGLRLIYFSYDVKMKEKGDIPEGYSVSREKKERFSLILESASTNQTSMYLCASSLAGTEPTDTQYFGPGTRLTVL.